This record looks at one T cell receptor (beta chain) sequence and its context. Its antigen is unknown. TCRdb's copy holds only in-frame clones and misses some; the assay was immunoSEQ multiplex PCR. The sample shows roughly 120,000 clones, 85% to 95% of them seen only once. The data are from a study of T cell responses to AZD1222 COVID-19 vaccine. Study results and caveats: Along spike, vaccine-associated CD4 TCRs were found throughout, with dominance at 160-218 and 743-854. The repertoires were collected only after the peak T cell response.

The CDR3 consists of 15 residues. Germline CDR1 and CDR2: SGHDN and FVKESK. Trimming took 4 bases from V and 3 from J; bases not matched to a gene: 1. This sequence originates from an adult in good health. Here the sequenced sample was peripheral blood, taken on day 0 of AZD1222 vaccination. The V gene is TRBV14, the J gene TRBJ2-3; TRBD2 matches 13 bases. CDR3 region: CASSPGLAGTDTQYF. CDR3 DNA sequence: TGTGCCAGCAGCCCGGGACTAGCGGGGACAGATACGCAGTATTTT.